This T cell receptor beta chain was sequenced during a study of beta chain features in type 1 diabetes. About the study: About 98,000,000 sorted cells were examined across all samples.

Each sorted population was over 95% pure. Expressed TCRB transcripts got sequenced, as all isolated RNA was reverse transcribed. The protocol was immunoSEQ multiplex PCR, while the TCRdb copy is restricted to in-frame clones and leaves out a portion. This sample has roughly 380,000 clones, with about 19% found just once. With respect to this clone: What it binds is not known.

Findings and limits, study-wide: Because the template was cDNA, high-expressing cells might be over-represented. Equally in patients and controls, PCR might preferentially amplify shorter templates.

Germline V gives CDR1 SGHTA, CDR2 FQGNSA. CDR3 length equals 16 residues. V shed 5 bases and J shed 0 bases, with 14 bases lying between them. The chain combines TRBV7-2 with TRBJ2-4; possibly TRBD2 for D (5 bases). This receptor was identified in a woman under 30 in good health. Sequenced sample: naive CD4+ T cells from blood. CDR3 bases: TGTGCCAGCAGCAGAACTAGAGGTCTAGCCAAAAACATTCAGTACTTC. Its translation is CASSRTRGLAKNIQYF.